These 3 T cell receptor beta chains were sequenced from one sample in a study of control samples from healthy donors and cancer patients. Method: immunoSEQ multiplex PCR; TCRdb's copy keeps in-frame clones and lacks some. The top ten clones hold over 1.3% of a sample with roughly 170,000 clones, 80% to 95% of them seen once. What was sequenced was blood. Source of these receptors: a man aged 18 to 35 in good health.

V usage is TRBV29-1 and J usage is TRBJ1-5; D unresolved. The V and J ends lost 7 bases and 8 bases respectively, with 15 bases between them. Germline V lookup: CDR1 SQVTM, CDR2 ANQGSEA. CDR3 length: 12 residues. Written as DNA, the CDR3 is TGCAGCGGCCTGTCGGCAGGAGAGCCCCAGCATTTT. Its protein is CSGLSAGEPQHF.

A single count supports this clone. The chain joins TRBV7-2 to TRBJ2-7; 10 nucleotides line up with TRBD2. CDR3 length: 18 residues. The J segment lost 3 bases and the V segment lost 1 base, leaving 12 bases of the junction unmatched. Germline values: CDR1 SGHTA, CDR2 FQGNSA. The CDR3: CASSLVTGGRLAGYEQYF. The CDR3 DNA follows: TGTGCCAGCAGCTTAGTAACAGGGGGAAGACTAGCGGGCTACGAGCAGTACTTC.

This chain connects TRBV14 to TRBJ2-7; D gene uncertain. The CDR3 loop spans 14 amino acids. V was cut by 2 bases and J by 0 bases, with 8 bases left in between. CDR1 and CDR2 (germline): SGHDN, FVKESK. CDR3 DNA sequence: TGTGCCAGCAGCCAACAAACGAGCTCCTACGAGCAGTACTTC. The encoded protein is CASSQQTSSYEQYF.